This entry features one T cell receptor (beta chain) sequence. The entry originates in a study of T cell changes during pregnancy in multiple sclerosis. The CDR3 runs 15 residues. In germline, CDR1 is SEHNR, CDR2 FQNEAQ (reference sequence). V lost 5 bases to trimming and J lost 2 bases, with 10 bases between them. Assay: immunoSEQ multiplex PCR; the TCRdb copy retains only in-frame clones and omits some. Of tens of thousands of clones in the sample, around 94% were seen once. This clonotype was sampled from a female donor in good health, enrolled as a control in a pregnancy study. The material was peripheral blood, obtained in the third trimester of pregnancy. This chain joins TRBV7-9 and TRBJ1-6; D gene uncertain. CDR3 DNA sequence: TGTGCCAGCAGCCCACCCACAACCTATAATTCACCCCTCCACTTT. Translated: CASSPPTTYNSPLHF.